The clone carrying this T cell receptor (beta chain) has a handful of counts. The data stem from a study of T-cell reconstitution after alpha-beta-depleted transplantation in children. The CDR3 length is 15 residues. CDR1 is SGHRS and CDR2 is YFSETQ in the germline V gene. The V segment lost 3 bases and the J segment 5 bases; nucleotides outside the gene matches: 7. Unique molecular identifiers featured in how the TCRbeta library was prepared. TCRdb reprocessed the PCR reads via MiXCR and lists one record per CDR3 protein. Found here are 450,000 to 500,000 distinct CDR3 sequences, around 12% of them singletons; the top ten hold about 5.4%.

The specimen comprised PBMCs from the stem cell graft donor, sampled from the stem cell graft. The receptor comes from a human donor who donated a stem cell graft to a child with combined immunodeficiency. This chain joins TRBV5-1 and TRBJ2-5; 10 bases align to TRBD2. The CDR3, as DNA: TGCGCCAGCAGCTGGACTAGCGGTGCTCGGGAGACCCAGTACTTC. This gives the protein CASSWTSGARETQYF. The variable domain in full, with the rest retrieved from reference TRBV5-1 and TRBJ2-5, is KAGVTQTPRYLIKTRGQQVTLSCSPISGHRSVSWYQQTPGQGLQFLFEYFSETQRNKGNFPGRFSGRQFSNSRSEMNVSTLELGDSALYLCASSWTSGARETQYFGPGTRLLVL.